This is a list of T cell receptor beta chains from one sample in a study of cytomegalovirus exposure and HLA in healthy donors. This table comes from immunoSEQ multiplex PCR, and its TCRdb copy is limited to in-frame clones, with some not included. This sample has some 350,000 clones, with around 90% found just once. Sequencing was done on a sample of PBMCs. Receptor source: a woman aged 25 to 39 in good health and CMV-seropositive. Both conserved end residues are part of each CDR3. The D gene is left open where the match is weak. The size of a clone is reported for some rows only, either as once, few or many, or as a class for expanded clones.

j_gene: TRBJ2-3
len: 14
v_gene: TRBV28
abundance: few
d_gene: TRBD1
CDR3aa: CASSRDRDTDTQYF
CDR3nt: TGTGCCAGCAGCCGGGACAGAGACACAGATACGCAGTATTTT

j_gene: TRBJ2-7
len: 11
v_gene: TRBV7-2
abundance: NA
d_gene: NA
CDR3aa: CASSLSNEQYF
CDR3nt: TGTGCCAGCAGCTTAAGCAACGAGCAGTACTTC

j_gene: TRBJ2-7
len: 18
v_gene: TRBV5-1
abundance: NA
d_gene: TRBD2
CDR3aa: CASSLGTVTSGPSYEQYF
CDR3nt: TGCGCCAGCAGCCTGGGGACCGTGACTAGCGGGCCCTCCTACGAGCAGTACTTC

j_gene: TRBJ1-5
len: 17
v_gene: TRBV4-1
abundance: once
d_gene: NA
CDR3aa: CASSPTAGMVSDQPQHF
CDR3nt: TGCGCCAGCAGCCCGACGGCAGGGATGGTTTCGGACCAGCCCCAGCATTTT

j_gene: TRBJ2-1
len: 12
v_gene: TRBV11-2
abundance: few
d_gene: TRBD2
CDR3aa: CASRGDGTSWFF
CDR3nt: TGTGCCAGCAGAGGGGACGGGACTAGTTGGTTCTTC

j_gene: TRBJ2-1
len: 13
v_gene: TRBV7-2
abundance: NA
d_gene: NA
CDR3aa: CASSLGTVNEQFF
CDR3nt: TGTGCCAGCAGCCTAGGGACTGTCAATGAGCAGTTCTTC

j_gene: TRBJ2-7
len: 15
v_gene: TRBV6-6
abundance: NA
d_gene: NA
CDR3aa: CASSALGQTRAEQYF
CDR3nt: TGTGCCAGCAGTGCCCTAGGACAAACGAGAGCCGAGCAGTACTTC

j_gene: TRBJ1-2
len: 14
v_gene: TRBV19
abundance: NA
d_gene: TRBD1
CDR3aa: CASSEQGAANGYTF
CDR3nt: TGTGCCAGTAGTGAACAGGGGGCAGCTAATGGCTACACCTTC

j_gene: TRBJ1-5
len: 18
v_gene: TRBV10-1
abundance: NA
d_gene: TRBD1
CDR3aa: CARMGKGQAVFGDQPQHF
CDR3nt: TGCGCCAGAATGGGGAAGGGACAGGCTGTTTTTGGTGATCAGCCCCAGCATTTT

j_gene: TRBJ2-7
len: 16
v_gene: TRBV7-6
abundance: NA
d_gene: NA
CDR3aa: CASSAQSYDSSYEQYF
CDR3nt: TGTGCCAGCAGCGCCCAGTCTTACGATAGCTCCTACGAGCAGTACTTC

j_gene: TRBJ1-4
len: 13
v_gene: TRBV5-1
abundance: NA
d_gene: NA
CDR3aa: CASSSQGNEKLFF
CDR3nt: TGCGCCAGCAGTTCACAGGGTAATGAAAAACTGTTTTTT

j_gene: TRBJ1-1
len: 14
v_gene: TRBV9
abundance: NA
d_gene: NA
CDR3aa: CASSLGPNGAEAFF
CDR3nt: TGTGCCAGCAGCCTAGGCCCCAACGGGGCTGAAGCTTTCTTT

j_gene: TRBJ2-1
len: 15
v_gene: TRBV6-1
abundance: NA
d_gene: TRBD2
CDR3aa: CASSVGLAGLNEQFF
CDR3nt: TGTGCCAGCAGTGTTGGACTAGCGGGCTTGAATGAGCAGTTCTTC

j_gene: TRBJ2-5
len: 13
v_gene: TRBV5-4
abundance: NA
d_gene: TRBD1
CDR3aa: CASSSNRGTTQYF
CDR3nt: TGTGCCAGCAGCTCAAACAGGGGGACGACCCAGTACTTC

j_gene: TRBJ2-7
len: 15
v_gene: TRBV5-6
abundance: NA
d_gene: NA
CDR3aa: CASSLFHEPPYEQYF
CDR3nt: TGTGCCAGCAGCTTGTTCCACGAGCCACCCTACGAGCAGTACTTC

j_gene: TRBJ1-1
len: 13
v_gene: TRBV9
abundance: NA
d_gene: NA
CDR3aa: CASTPDGNTEAFF
CDR3nt: TGTGCCAGCACCCCTGACGGAAACACTGAAGCTTTCTTT

j_gene: TRBJ1-1
len: 17
v_gene: TRBV30
abundance: NA
d_gene: NA
CDR3aa: CAWRGTVWTTMNTEAFF
CDR3nt: TGTGCCTGGAGAGGAACCGTGTGGACAACCATGAACACTGAAGCTTTCTTT

j_gene: TRBJ1-1
len: 13
v_gene: TRBV19
abundance: once
d_gene: TRBD1
CDR3aa: CASSTGGVTEAFF
CDR3nt: TGTGCCAGTTCGACAGGGGGCGTCACTGAAGCTTTCTTT